The TCR beta chain described here comes from a study of blood T cell repertoires in COVID-19. The ends lost 3 bases at V and 1 base at J; junction bases unmatched: 2. The CDR3 is 14 amino acids. CDR1 is SGHDT, CDR2 YYEEEE, per germline. Some clones are missing from TCRdb's copy, which holds only in-frame ones; the method was immunoSEQ multiplex PCR. The table lists 150,000 to 200,000 clones, around 76% of them singletons. The study recruited people aged roughly 18 to 95 years across approximately 24 US areas. The sample comprised PBMCs or T cells enriched from blood (not recorded which). The source is a woman in her forties or fifties with acute COVID-19. This chain uses TRBV5-6 with TRBJ1-1; 8 bases are a match to TRBD1. The CDR3 region has the DNA TGTGCCAGCAGCTGGACAGGGTCGAACACTGAAGCTTTCTTT. Translating it yields CASSWTGSNTEAFF.